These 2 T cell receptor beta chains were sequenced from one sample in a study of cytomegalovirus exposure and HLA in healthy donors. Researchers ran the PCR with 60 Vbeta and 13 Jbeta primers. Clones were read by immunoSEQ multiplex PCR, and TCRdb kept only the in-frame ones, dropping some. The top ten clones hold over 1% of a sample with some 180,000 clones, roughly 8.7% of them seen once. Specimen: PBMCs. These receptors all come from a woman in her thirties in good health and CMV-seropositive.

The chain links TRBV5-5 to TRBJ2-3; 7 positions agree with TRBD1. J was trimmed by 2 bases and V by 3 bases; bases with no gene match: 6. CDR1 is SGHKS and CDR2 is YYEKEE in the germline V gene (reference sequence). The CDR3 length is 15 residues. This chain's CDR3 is CASSSGTVLTDTQYF. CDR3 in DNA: TGTGCCAGCAGCTCGGGGACAGTCCTCACAGATACGCAGTATTTT.

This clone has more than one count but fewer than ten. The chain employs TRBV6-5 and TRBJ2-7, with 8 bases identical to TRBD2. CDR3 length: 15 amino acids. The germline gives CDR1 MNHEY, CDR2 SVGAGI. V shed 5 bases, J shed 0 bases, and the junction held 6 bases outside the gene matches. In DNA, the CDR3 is TGTGCCAGCAGTATCTTAGCGGGAAGCTCCTACGAGCAGTACTTC. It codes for CASSILAGSSYEQYF.